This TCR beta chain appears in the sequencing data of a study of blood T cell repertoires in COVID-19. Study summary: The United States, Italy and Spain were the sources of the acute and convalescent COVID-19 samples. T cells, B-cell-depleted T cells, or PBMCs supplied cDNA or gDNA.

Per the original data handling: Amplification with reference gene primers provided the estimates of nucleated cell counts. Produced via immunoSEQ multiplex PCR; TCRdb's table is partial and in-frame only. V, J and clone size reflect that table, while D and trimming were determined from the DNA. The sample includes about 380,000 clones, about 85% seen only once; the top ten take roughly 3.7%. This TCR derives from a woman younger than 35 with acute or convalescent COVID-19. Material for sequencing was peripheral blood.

The CDR3 reads CASSLRQGGGNTIYF. The DNA of the CDR3 is TGCGCCAGCAGCTTACGACAGGGAGGTGGAAACACCATATATTTT. The chain recombines TRBV4-1 with TRBJ1-3; 7 nucleotides align to TRBD1. Germline V gives CDR1 MGHRA, CDR2 YSYEKL. The CDR3 sequence is 15 residues long. J was trimmed by 3 bases and V by 5 bases; bases with no gene match: 7.